This T cell receptor beta chain was sequenced during a study of blood T cell repertoires in COVID-19. TCRdb's table, derived via immunoSEQ multiplex PCR, lists solely in-frame clones and lacks some. The repertoire holds some 62,000 clones, with around 73% as singletons. V was clipped by 4 bases and J by 8 bases, with 17 bases between them. Germline CDR1 reads SGHTA; CDR2 reads FQGTGA. The CDR3 consists of 14 residues. This clonotype originated in a man in his 60s with COVID-19, enrolled during active disease. The chain couples TRBV7-3 to TRBJ1-2; maybe TRBD1 (6 bases). The sequencing input was peripheral blood. The CDR3 DNA sequence: TGTGCCAGCAGCTCTACTTATGGGGGCGGAGGCTACACCTTC. It codes for CASSSTYGGGGYTF.